Each of the 20 T cell receptor beta chains below was sequenced from the same sample in a study of OX40 agonist ivuxolimab in advanced cancers. Measured with immunoSEQ multiplex PCR; TCRdb has only the in-frame clones, and not every one. The table includes some 60,000 clones, approximately 89% detected once. This specimen consisted of CD4+ or CD8+ T cells sorted from blood, obtained in a trial of the OX40 agonist ivuxolimab. Receptors were obtained from an adult with an advanced solid tumor such as melanoma, head and neck, liver or kidney cancer.

This chain joins TRBV7-2 and TRBJ2-3; D call uncertain. Germline-derived CDR1 and CDR2 are SGHTA and FQGNSA. The length of the CDR3 is 15 residues. The ends were cut back, 5 bases at V and 2 bases at J, with 14 bases in the middle. Here the CDR3 reads CASSRAPPNTDTQYF. The CDR3 nucleotides are TGTGCCAGCAGCCGTGCTCCCCCTAACACAGATACGCAGTATTTT. The variable domain in full, with the rest retrieved from reference TRBV7-2 and TRBJ2-3, is GAGVSQSPSNKVTEKGKDVELRCDPISGHTALYWYRQSLGQGLEFLIYFQGNSAPDKSGLPSDRFSAERTGGSVSTLTIQRTQQEDSAVYLCASSRAPPNTDTQYFGPGTRLTVL.

The gene calls are TRBV2 and TRBJ2-3; D uncertain. V was cut by 4 bases and J by 3 bases, with 8 bases left in between. Germline lookup yields CDR1 SNHLY and CDR2 FYNNEI. The CDR3 contains 13 residues. Here the CDR3 reads CASSAGRTDTQYF. The CDR3 DNA sequence: TGTGCCAGCAGTGCGGGTCGGACAGATACGCAGTATTTT.

This chain joins TRBV29-1 and TRBJ1-1, with unresolved D. V lost 4 bases and J 7 bases, leaving 10 bases between the germline ends. The CDR3 extends over 11 amino acids. Looked up from germline, CDR1 is SQVTM and CDR2 is ANQGSEA. Written as DNA, the CDR3 is TGCAGCGTTGGGGCAGTTAATGAAGCTTTCTTT. Amino acid sequence: CSVGAVNEAFF.

The chain links TRBV4-1 to TRBJ2-7, with 8 bases matching TRBD1. The CDR3 is made up of 15 amino acids. The trim removed 4 bases at V and 1 base at J, leaving 6 bases unmatched. The germline gives CDR1 MGHRA, CDR2 YSYEKL. The CDR3 DNA reads TGCGCCAGCAGCCGCGGACAGGGCGAGTCCTACGAGCAGTACTTC. It translates to CASSRGQGESYEQYF.

This chain connects TRBV5-1 to TRBJ1-4; D gene unclear. The CDR3 length is 16 residues. Germline CDR1 and CDR2: SGHRS and YFSETQ. The germline V and J ends were trimmed by 0 bases and 0 bases, with 9 bases remaining between them. The CDR3 DNA sequence: TGCGCCAGCAGCTTGGCCGACGGTGCAACTAATGAAAAACTGTTTTTT. It yields the protein CASSLADGATNEKLFF.

This sequence joins TRBV9 and TRBJ2-3; no firm D call. The CDR3 length is 13 residues. V lost 4 bases and J lost 5, with 11 bases in between. Per germline, CDR1 SGDLS and CDR2 YYNGEE. The CDR3 loop is CASSPVVEDTQYF. CDR3 nucleotides: TGTGCCAGCAGCCCCGTCGTCGAAGATACGCAGTATTTT.

This clone has just one count. V and J are TRBV27 and TRBJ2-3, with 8 bases identical to TRBD2. Germline CDR1 is MNHEY and CDR2 is SMNVEV (reference sequence). V trimming: 7 bases; J trimming: 2 bases; junction bases outside the gene matches: 8. This CDR3 has 15 residues. The CDR3 nucleotides read TGTGCCAGCACCCCACAAGCGGGGGTCACAGATACGCAGTATTTT. Residues: CASTPQAGVTDTQYF.

The chain links TRBV11-2 to TRBJ2-4; D might be TRBD2 (6 bases). Germline assignment: CDR1 SGHAT and CDR2 FQNNGV. Between the trimmed V and J ends, which lost 5 bases and 9 bases, there was a span of 14 bases. There are 13 residues in the CDR3. The CDR3 nucleotides are TGTGCCAGCAGCCCTTCCGGAGGGAGCATTCAGTACTTC. It codes for CASSPSGGSIQYF.

The chain has TRBV25-1 and TRBJ2-3; D unclear. Trimming took off 6 bases at V and 1 base at J, with 14 bases between the two ends. Germline loops: CDR1 MGHDK, CDR2 SYGVNS. The CDR3 is 15 residues long. Here the CDR3 DNA reads TGTGCCAGCAGGGGTTTGGGGATGGGCACAGATACGCAGTATTTT. This gives the protein CASRGLGMGTDTQYF.

V and J are TRBV6-8 and TRBJ2-7; D not resolved. Trimming pared 9 bases from V and 7 bases from J, leaving 16 bases between. CDR1 MNHGY and CDR2 SAAAGT come from the germline V gene. The CDR3 totals 12 residues. The DNA of the CDR3 is TGTGCCAGTCGCGGCCCCAATTGGGAGCAGTACTTC. Its protein is CASRGPNWEQYF.

V and J are TRBV5-1 and TRBJ2-1; 7 bases fit TRBD2. The V gene end was trimmed by 9 bases and the J gene end by 4 bases; junction bases not matched to a gene: 19. The CDR3 is made up of 17 amino acids. Germline V lookup: CDR1 SGHRS, CDR2 YFSETQ. This CDR3 is CATQTTPRLATYNEQFF. The CDR3 coding sequence is TGCGCCACCCAGACCACCCCAAGACTAGCCACGTACAATGAGCAGTTCTTC.

This clone was detected only once. The rearrangement joins TRBV4-2 to TRBJ2-6; the D is unclear. Germline V gene lookup returns CDR1 LGHNA and CDR2 YNFKEQ. This CDR3 is 16 amino acids long. The V and J ends lost 6 bases and 4 bases respectively, with 16 bases between them. The CDR3 DNA is TGTGCCAGCAGGCCGGGTAGGGTATCAGGGGCCAACGTCCTGACTTTC. This gives the protein CASRPGRVSGANVLTF.

The chain employs TRBV18 and TRBJ2-1; 8 bases match TRBD2. This CDR3 comprises 15 residues. Germline trimming cut 4 bases from V and 8 bases from J; bases unmatched to any gene: 10. The germline CDR1 and CDR2 sequences are KGHSH and LQKENI. The CDR3: CASSRERGPGYEQFF. CDR3 nucleotides: TGTGCCAGCTCACGAGAGCGGGGGCCTGGGTATGAGCAGTTCTTC.

Details on this clone: At one of its ends the junction is not consistent with the germline gene, which may arise from a read error. Here the CDR3 reads CASSLSLASGAYEQYF. In nucleotides, the CDR3 is TGTGCCAGCAGCTTATCTTTAGCTAGCGGAGCCTACGAGCAGTACTTC. The chain has TRBV27 and TRBJ2-7; TRBD2 agrees at 7 bases. Germline-derived CDR1 and CDR2 are MNHEY and SMNVEV (reference sequence). CDR3 length: 16 amino acids.

This chain uses TRBV6-5 with TRBJ2-7; D is possibly TRBD1 (5 bases). V gave up 6 bases and J gave up 0 bases, with 12 bases separating them. The CDR3 is made up of 14 amino acids. Germline assignment: CDR1 MNHEY and CDR2 SVGAGI. CDR3 region: CASRRGRVSYEQYF. In nucleotides, the CDR3 is TGTGCCAGCAGAAGGGGTCGCGTCTCCTACGAGCAGTACTTC.

This clone was counted a few times. The gene calls are TRBV7-9 and TRBJ1-2; the D is unclear. CDR1 is SEHNR and CDR2 is FQNEAQ in the germline V gene (reference sequence). CDR3 size: 15 residues. V lost 3 bases and J 7 bases, leaving 18 bases between the germline ends. The CDR3 nucleotides are TGTGCCAGCAGCTTCGCGGCGCGGGCCCGGGGTGGCTACACCTTC. Its protein is CASSFAARARGGYTF.

The V and J genes are TRBV20-1 and TRBJ2-7, with D possibly matching TRBD1 (5 bases). The CDR3 is made up of 11 amino acids. Deletions cut 6 bases from V and 5 bases from J, with 11 bases between. Germline V gene lookup returns CDR1 DFQATT and CDR2 SNEGSKA (reference sequence). The CDR3 sequence is CSAKGSHEQYF. CDR3 coding DNA: TGCAGTGCCAAGGGGTCCCACGAGCAGTACTTC.

The chain is built from TRBV7-2 and TRBJ1-2, with a possible D match to TRBD1 (6 bases). This CDR3 is built from 14 residues. Trimming left V 5 bases short and J 5 bases short, with 15 bases between. The V gene's germline CDR1 is SGHTA and CDR2 FQGNSA. For the CDR3, the DNA is TGTGCCAGCAGCCCCCGGACAGCCCCTTATGGCTACACCTTC. It is translated as CASSPRTAPYGYTF.

This clone appeared once. The chain employs TRBV10-1 and TRBJ2-2; 12 bases align to TRBD2. Unmatched junction bases numbered 10, after V lost 6 bases and J lost 5 bases. Germline CDR1 WNHNN, CDR2 SYGVQD (reference sequence). The CDR3 sequence is 17 residues long. This CDR3 is CASSDTTSGRRTGELFF. The CDR3 DNA sequence: TGCGCCAGCAGCGATACTACTAGCGGGAGGAGGACCGGGGAGCTGTTTTTT.

This chain links TRBV5-6 with TRBJ2-6, with 13 bases aligning to TRBD2. J was trimmed by 4 bases and V by 5 bases; bases with no gene match: 9. In germline, CDR1 is SGHDT, CDR2 YYEEEE. This CDR3 region has 18 residues. The CDR3 DNA reads as TGTGCCAGCAGGCTGGGACTAGCGGGATATCAGGGGGCCAACGTCCTGACTTTC. Translation gives CASRLGLAGYQGANVLTF.